The 28 T cell receptor beta chains listed next were all sequenced from one sample in a study of graft-versus-host responses after intestinal transplantation. The antigens for these receptors are not known. Produced via immunoSEQ multiplex PCR; TCRdb's table is partial and in-frame only. The table shows around 100,000 clones, with more than 85% occurring only once. Sequences were derived from unstimulated CD4+ T cells sorted from spleen or lymph node cells, sampled before transplant. The receptor source for this set is a human donor who was the organ donor for an intestinal transplant.

This clone was seen more than once but under ten times. V usage is TRBV28 and J usage is TRBJ2-2; D is uncertain. Germline assignment: CDR1 MDHEN and CDR2 SYDVKM. This CDR3 is built from 15 residues. Deletions cut 7 bases from V and 4 bases from J, with 16 bases between. The CDR3 sequence is CASIGSRGTTGELFF. The CDR3 DNA follows: TGTGCCAGCATTGGTTCCCGCGGTACCACCGGGGAGCTGTTTTTT.

The chain carries TRBV2 and TRBJ1-4; 9 nucleotides line up with TRBD1. Trimming at V came to 8 bases and at J to 7 bases, leaving 14 bases not matched to a gene. Germline CDR1 SNHLY, CDR2 FYNNEI. This CDR3 has 16 residues. The CDR3 region is CASGGTGIQFGEKLFF. DNA for the CDR3: TGTGCCAGCGGCGGGACAGGGATACAGTTTGGTGAAAAACTGTTTTTT. The variable domain in full, with the rest retrieved from reference TRBV2 and TRBJ1-4, is EPEVTQTPSHQVTQMGQEVILRCVPISNHLYFYWYRQILGQKVEFLVSFYNNEISEKSEIFDDQFSVERPDGSNFTLKIRSTKLEDSAMYFCASGGTGIQFGEKLFFGSGTQLSVL.

The chain has TRBV5-4 and TRBJ2-7; maybe TRBD1 (5 bases). This CDR3 is 16 amino acids long. Germline CDR1 SGHNT, CDR2 YYREEE (reference sequence). Trimming pared 0 bases from V and 4 bases from J, leaving 17 bases between. The CDR3 bases are TGTGCCAGCAGCTTGGTTTCCACGACAGCAAGTTACGAGCAGTACTTC. This translates into CASSLVSTTASYEQYF.

The chain has TRBV7-9 and TRBJ1-5; 8 bases are a match to TRBD1. Germline values: CDR1 SEHNR, CDR2 FQNEAQ (reference sequence). Trimming took 5 bases from V and 0 from J; bases not matched to a gene: 15. This CDR3 comprises 19 residues. The CDR3 DNA is TGTGCCAGCAGCGCTCCGGGACAGGAGAAACTTAATAGCAATCAGCCCCAGCATTTT. It is translated as CASSAPGQEKLNSNQPQHF.

The chain recombines TRBV5-6 with TRBJ1-4, with a possible D match to TRBD1 (6 bases). Between the trimmed V and J ends, which lost 1 base and 4 bases, there was a span of 17 bases. Germline lookup yields CDR1 SGHDT and CDR2 YYEEEE. CDR3 length equals 17 residues. The CDR3 sequence: CASSLSGSGGFNEKLFF. The CDR3 nucleotides read TGTGCCAGCAGCTTGAGTGGTAGTGGGGGCTTTAATGAAAAACTGTTTTTT.

The J gene is TRBJ2-1, the V gene TRBV7-2, with 15 bases that match TRBD2. V shed 5 bases, J shed 10 bases, and the junction held 6 bases outside the gene matches. The germline gives CDR1 SGHTA, CDR2 FQGNSA. This CDR3 has 15 residues. CDR3: CASSKTGLAGGEQFF. The CDR3 nucleotides are TGTGCCAGCAGCAAGACTGGACTAGCGGGGGGGGAGCAGTTCTTC.

The chain recombines TRBV23-1 with TRBJ1-5; no clear D. TRBV23-1 is an ORF for which the function is uncertain. CDR3 length: 16 residues. The V and J ends lost 0 bases and 9 bases respectively, with 18 bases between them. DNA of the CDR3: TGCGCCAGCAGTCAATCAATAGCCCCAGGAAAGCGGCCCCAGCATTTT. Residues: CASSQSIAPGKRPQHF.

The chain has TRBV9 and TRBJ2-6; D not resolved. The CDR3 has 14 amino acids. V dropped 2 bases and J dropped 3 bases, with 6 bases sitting between them. CDR1 is SGDLS, CDR2 YYNGEE, per germline. As DNA, the CDR3 is TGTGCCAGCAGCGTGATGAGTGGGGCCAACGTCCTGACTTTC. Translating gives CASSVMSGANVLTF.

This clone was found a few times. The genes are TRBV9 and TRBJ1-3; 8 nucleotides agree with TRBD1. V lost 4 bases to trimming and J lost 4 bases; unmatched junction nucleotides: 4. CDR1 and CDR2 (germline): SGDLS, YYNGEE. CDR3 length equals 14 residues. The CDR3 reads CASSLRGPGNTIYF. The CDR3, as DNA: TGTGCCAGCAGCCTCAGGGGGCCAGGAAACACCATATATTTT.

The V gene is TRBV19, the J gene TRBJ1-2; tentatively, D is TRBD1 (5 bases). The CDR3 has 14 residues. V dropped 5 bases and J dropped 3 bases, with 13 bases sitting between them. Germline lookup yields CDR1 LNHDA and CDR2 SQIVND (reference sequence). The chain's CDR3 is CASSSRRGDYGYTF. The CDR3 DNA sequence: TGTGCCAGTAGTTCTCGACGAGGGGACTATGGCTACACCTTC.

This clone came up once. The chain uses TRBV7-8 and TRBJ1-2, with D hard to call. Trimming took off 3 bases at V and 0 bases at J, with 11 bases between the two ends. Germline V lookup: CDR1 SGHVS, CDR2 FQNEAQ. This CDR3 region has 15 residues. CDR3: CASSLSLGSNYGYTF. Here the CDR3 DNA reads TGTGCCAGCAGCTTGTCCCTAGGCTCTAACTATGGCTACACCTTC.

The chain recombines TRBV20-1 with TRBJ1-4; D may be TRBD1 (5 bases). Germline V gives CDR1 DFQATT, CDR2 SNEGSKA (reference sequence). V was clipped by 6 bases and J by 8 bases, with 10 bases between them. CDR3 size: 11 residues. The CDR3 region is CSAMTVEKLFF. The DNA of the CDR3 is TGCAGTGCCATGACAGTGGAAAAACTGTTTTTT.

V gene TRBV25-1 combines with J gene TRBJ2-2; the D is unclear. The CDR3 totals 13 residues. Germline V gives CDR1 MGHDK, CDR2 SYGVNS. The germline V and J ends were trimmed by 2 bases and 4 bases, with 5 bases remaining between them. CDR3: CASSEIGTGELFF. The CDR3 DNA reads as TGTGCCAGCAGTGAAATCGGCACCGGGGAGCTGTTTTTT.

The chain links TRBV2 to TRBJ2-6, with 12 bases lining up with TRBD2. The J segment lost 1 base and the V segment lost 6 bases, leaving 7 bases of the junction unmatched. From germline, CDR1 is SNHLY and CDR2 FYNNEI. The CDR3 length is 18 residues. The CDR3 loop is CASRPGLAGPSGANVLTF. CDR3 nucleotide sequence: TGTGCCAGCAGACCCGGACTAGCGGGGCCTTCTGGGGCCAACGTCCTGACTTTC.

The chain uses TRBV2 and TRBJ1-6; D remains unclear. With 8 bases removed from V and 5 bases from J, the gap between germline ends came to 19 bases. The CDR3 contains 16 residues. Per germline, CDR1 SNHLY and CDR2 FYNNEI. CDR3 sequence: CASHLMRGEDNSPLHF. As DNA, the CDR3 is TGTGCCAGCCACTTGATGCGGGGTGAGGATAATTCACCCCTCCACTTT.

The chain has TRBV6-1 and TRBJ1-3, with D unclear. Trimming took 4 bases from V and 0 from J, leaving 10 bases between them. This CDR3 spans 15 amino acids. Germline values: CDR1 MNHNS, CDR2 SASEGT. The DNA for the CDR3 is TGTGCCAGCAGTGTGAGTGGCGTCTCTGGAAACACCATATATTTT. Translation: CASSVSGVSGNTIYF.

The J gene is TRBJ1-6, the V gene TRBV30, with D unclear. The CDR3 length is 13 residues. Trimming removed 8 bases at V and 6 bases at J, with 14 bases between. CDR1 and CDR2 (germline): GTSNPN, SVGIG (reference sequence). The DNA for the CDR3 is TGTGCCGGGAAGCCGGGTTTTAATTCACCCCTCCACTTT. Translating gives CAGKPGFNSPLHF.

This chain uses TRBV6-6 with TRBJ2-3; D not certain. CDR1 and CDR2 (germline): MNHNY, SVGAGI (reference sequence). Between the trimmed V and J ends, which lost 6 bases and 5 bases, there was a span of 21 bases. The CDR3 is made up of 16 amino acids. CDR3 residues: CASSQLKGRSGDTQYF. The CDR3 nucleotides are TGTGCCAGCAGCCAACTCAAGGGCAGGTCAGGAGATACGCAGTATTTT.

The chain employs TRBV6-6 and TRBJ1-6; D not resolved. The CDR3 consists of 15 residues. Germline CDR1 MNHNY, CDR2 SVGAGI (reference sequence). V lost 7 bases to trimming and J lost 0 bases, with 10 bases between them. CDR3 residues: CASMGRSSYNSPLHF. CDR3 bases: TGTGCCAGCATGGGGAGGAGCTCCTATAATTCACCCCTCCACTTT.

The CDR3 DNA sequence: TGTGCCAGCGGTAGGACTAGCGGGGGGAGAAATACGCAGTATTTT. It specifies CASGRTSGGRNTQYF. The J gene is TRBJ2-3, the V gene TRBV6-1; 14 bases line up with TRBD2. Germline lookup yields CDR1 MNHNS and CDR2 SASEGT. The junction had 8 bases not matched to a gene; V was cut back by 8 bases and J by 7 bases. The CDR3 is 15 residues long.

The CDR3 loop is CASSYDGGRSTDTQYF. DNA of the CDR3: TGTGCCAGCAGCTACGACGGGGGGCGAAGCACAGATACGCAGTATTTT. The chain carries TRBV11-2 and TRBJ2-3; D possibly corresponds to TRBD2 (7 bases). This CDR3 region has 16 residues. CDR1 SGHAT and CDR2 FQNNGV come from the germline V gene. The germline V and J ends were trimmed by 4 bases and 0 bases, with 14 bases remaining between them. The variable domain in full, completed from reference TRBV11-2 and TRBJ2-3, reads EAGVAQSPRYKIIEKRQSVAFWCNPISGHATLYWYQQILGQGPKLLIQFQNNGVVDDSQLPKDRFSAERLKGVDSTLKIQPAKLEDSAVYLCASSYDGGRSTDTQYFGPGTRLTVL.

The chain uses TRBV6-5 and TRBJ2-3; TRBD1 matches at 10 bases. Per germline, CDR1 MNHEY and CDR2 SVGAGI. V lost 4 bases and J lost 7; bases outside the gene matches: 11. The CDR3 is made up of 16 amino acids. DNA for the CDR3: TGTGCCAGCAGTTGGGCGGAGACAGGGGGCGCCTATACGCAGTATTTT. Translation gives CASSWAETGGAYTQYF.

V gene TRBV5-1 combines with J gene TRBJ2-5, with 8 bases matching TRBD2. The V gene's germline CDR1 is SGHRS and CDR2 YFSETQ. The CDR3 sequence is 15 residues long. Trimming cost V 5 bases and J 4 bases; bases outside gene matches: 10. CDR3 nucleotide sequence: TGCGCCAGCAGAGGAGCGGGGGAGTTGACAGAGACCCAGTACTTC. It is translated as CASRGAGELTETQYF.

The genes are TRBV19 and TRBJ1-4; D is ambiguous. Germline V gene sequence: CDR1 LNHDA, CDR2 SQIVND (reference sequence). Between the trimmed V and J ends, which lost 3 bases and 1 base, there was a span of 9 bases. This CDR3 has 15 residues. The CDR3 loop reads CASSIRTGTNEKLFF. CDR3 in DNA: TGTGCCAGTAGTATCCGGACGGGAACTAATGAAAAACTGTTTTTT.

The chain uses TRBV20-1 and TRBJ2-7; D possibly corresponds to TRBD2 (6 bases). Germline V gene sequence: CDR1 DFQATT, CDR2 SNEGSKA (reference sequence). V lost 6 bases and J lost 6, with 12 bases in between. CDR3 length: 11 amino acids. CDR3 sequence: CSAVSGPEQYF. As DNA, the CDR3 is TGCAGTGCAGTGAGCGGGCCCGAGCAGTACTTC.

The chain uses TRBV7-2 and TRBJ1-1; possible D gene TRBD1, 5 bases. The ends were cut back, 2 bases at V and 12 bases at J, with 13 bases in the middle. CDR1 and CDR2 (germline): SGHTA, FQGNSA. The length of the CDR3 is 12 residues. CDR3 region: CASSLPAPGPFF. The CDR3 DNA is TGTGCCAGCAGCTTACCCGCCCCGGGACCTTTCTTT. The full variable domain, its missing parts supplied by reference TRBV7-2 and TRBJ1-1, is GAGVSQSPSNKVTEKGKDVELRCDPISGHTALYWYRQSLGQGLEFLIYFQGNSAPDKSGLPSDRFSAERTGGSVSTLTIQRTQQEDSAVYLCASSLPAPGPFFGQGTRLTVV.

The chain has TRBV4-1 and TRBJ1-6; possible D gene TRBD1, 5 bases. There are 18 residues in the CDR3. V dropped 2 bases and J dropped 1 base, with 15 bases sitting between them. CDR1 and CDR2 from the germline V gene are MGHRA and YSYEKL. For the CDR3, the DNA is TGCGCCAGCAGCCAAAGAGGAGGGGTCGGATCCTATAATTCACCCCTCCACTTT. This codes for CASSQRGGVGSYNSPLHF.

The sample holds one count of this clone. V and J are TRBV10-3 and TRBJ1-2; no firm D call. CDR1 and CDR2 (germline): ENHRY, SYGVKD. This CDR3 contains 13 residues. V lost 3 bases and J lost 2, with 7 bases in between. The DNA for the CDR3 is TGTGCCATCAGTGAAATGGAAAACTATGGCTACACCTTC. Translating gives CAISEMENYGYTF.